This T cell receptor beta chain stems from a study of shared clonotypes between healthy human individuals. CD45RO negativity and positive selection for CCR7 defined naive CD8 cells, a population that excluded terminally differentiated effector memory CD45RA+ cells. Some clones are missing from TCRdb's copy, which holds only in-frame ones; the method was immunoSEQ multiplex PCR. The sample has approximately 840,000 clones, 95% to 97% seen once. The sequenced material came from naive CD8+ T cells sorted from blood. The sequence was obtained from a man aged 25 to 40 in good health.

CDR3 coding DNA: TGTGCCACCAGCAATTCCGGAGAGATCGGTTCCCATGAGCAGTTCTTC. This sequence encodes CATSNSGEIGSHEQFF. The chain couples TRBV15 to TRBJ2-1, with D uncertain. V was clipped by 4 bases and J by 8 bases, with 21 bases between them. The CDR3 length is 16 residues. Per germline, CDR1 LNHNV and CDR2 YYDKDF (reference sequence). The full variable domain, completed using reference TRBV15 and TRBJ2-1, is DAMVIQNPRYQVTQFGKPVTLSCSQTLNHNVMYWYQQKSSQAPKLLFHYYDKDFNNEADTPDNFQSRRPNTSFCFLDIRSPGLGDTAMYLCATSNSGEIGSHEQFFGPGTRLTVL.